The clone carrying this T cell receptor (beta chain) was recorded at least ten times. The record originates from a study of CDR3 diversity in severe acne. TCRdb itself ran the PCR reads through MiXCR, one entry per CDR3 protein. There are 89,000 or so distinct CDR3 sequences in the sample; approximately 52% occur only once, and 10% lies in the top ten. The germline V gene has CDR1 MDHEN and CDR2 SYDVKM. V lost 6 bases and J lost 7, with 15 bases in between. The CDR3 has 13 residues. This clonotype was obtained from a male donor in good health, serving as a control. The chain combines TRBV28 with TRBJ1-2, with no clear D. The material sequenced was blood. This CDR3 is CASRRLGVRGYTF. CDR3 nucleotides: TGTGCCAGCAGGAGGCTTGGAGTTCGTGGCTACACCTTC.